The 20 T cell receptor beta chains listed next were all sequenced from one sample in a study of cytomegalovirus exposure and HLA in healthy donors. It was with 60 Vbeta and 13 Jbeta primers that the PCR ran. TCRdb's table, derived via immunoSEQ multiplex PCR, lists solely in-frame clones and lacks some. In total, the table holds 150,000 to 200,000 clones. Sequenced: PBMCs. The receptors derive from a woman aged 18-29 years in good health and CMV-seropositive.

The gene calls are TRBV11-1 and TRBJ2-7, with D possibly TRBD2 on 7 matching bases. The CDR3 has 12 amino acids. Trimming took off 5 bases at V and 7 bases at J, with 12 bases between the two ends. The germline V gene has CDR1 SGHAT and CDR2 FQDESV (reference sequence). For the CDR3, the DNA is TGTGCCAGCAGCCCTAGGGGGGGTGAGCAGTACTTC. This sequence encodes CASSPRGGEQYF.

The chain is built from TRBV28 and TRBJ1-5; no clear D gene. This CDR3 comprises 15 residues. CDR1 is MDHEN, CDR2 SYDVKM, per germline. V shed 4 bases and J shed 2 bases, with 12 bases lying between them. CDR3: CASSSAFRGNQPQHF. The CDR3 DNA is TGTGCCAGCAGTTCCGCCTTTCGGGGCAATCAGCCCCAGCATTTT.

This chain joins TRBV21-1 and TRBJ1-2. TRBV21-1 is a known pseudogene. This CDR3 contains 12 residues. The CDR3, as DNA: TGTGCCAAGGCGGGGGGAGACGGTGGCTACACCTTC. This codes for CAKAGGDGGYTF.

V is TRBV4-1 and J is TRBJ2-3, with a tentative D call TRBD2 (5 bases). V lost 3 bases, J lost 3 bases, and 25 bases lay in between. The germline CDR1 and CDR2 sequences are MGHRA and YSYEKL. The CDR3 extends over 19 amino acids. The CDR3, as DNA: TGCGCCAGCAGCCATGGGGTGGCGCGATTCCGGCCGGGAACAGATACGCAGTATTTT. Translated: CASSHGVARFRPGTDTQYF.

V is TRBV19 and J is TRBJ1-3; D ambiguous. CDR3 length: 14 amino acids. Germline V CDR1 and CDR2: LNHDA, SQIVND (reference sequence). V was shortened by 2 bases and J by 3 bases, with 8 bases between the two germline ends. CDR3 residues: CASSITAYGNTIYF. DNA of the CDR3: TGTGCCAGTAGTATAACAGCTTATGGAAACACCATATATTTT.

CDR3 nucleotide sequence: TGTGCCAGTAGCCCACTAGCGGGGGGGCGATTTACAGATACGCAGTATTTT. This codes for CASSPLAGGRFTDTQYF. The chain is built from TRBV19 and TRBJ2-3, with 13 bases that match TRBD2. Trimming at V came to 6 bases and at J to 3 bases, leaving 9 bases not matched to a gene. Germline CDR1 and CDR2: LNHDA and SQIVND (reference sequence). This CDR3 has 17 residues. The variable domain in full, completed from reference TRBV19 and TRBJ2-3, reads DGGITQSPKYLFRKEGQNVTLSCEQNLNHDAMYWYRQDPGQGLRLIYYSQIVNDFQKGDIAEGYSVSREKKESFPLTVTSAQKNPTAFYLCASSPLAGGRFTDTQYFGPGTRLTVL.

This sequence joins TRBV7-9 and TRBJ2-5; 14 bases map to TRBD2. With 5 bases clipped from V and 5 bases from J, the junction kept 7 bases outside the gene matches. Germline CDR1 and CDR2: SEHNR and FQNEAQ (reference sequence). The CDR3 length is 16 residues. CDR3 loop: CASSTGTSGRGETQYF. The CDR3 bases are TGTGCCAGCAGCACAGGGACTAGCGGGAGAGGGGAGACCCAGTACTTC.

The V gene is TRBV10-1, the J gene TRBJ2-7, with 8 bases matching TRBD2. This CDR3 has 15 residues. Germline loops: CDR1 WNHNN, CDR2 SYGVQD (reference sequence). V lost 0 bases and J lost 5; bases outside the gene matches: 6. This CDR3 reads CASSESSGSIDEQYF. The CDR3 nucleotides are TGCGCCAGCAGTGAGTCCAGCGGGAGTATCGACGAGCAGTACTTC.

The J gene is TRBJ1-6, the V gene TRBV7-6; 9 bases match TRBD1. Germline lookup yields CDR1 SGHVS and CDR2 FNYEAQ. CDR3 length: 15 amino acids. V shed 4 bases and J 8 bases; nucleotides not matched to a gene: 6. The CDR3 loop reads CASSSSGTGHSPLHF. The CDR3 bases are TGTGCCAGCAGCTCGTCCGGGACAGGGCATTCACCCCTCCACTTT.

The chain employs TRBV6-5 and TRBJ2-2; TRBD1 matches 8 bases. With V trimmed by 6 bases and J by 7 bases, 10 bases remained unmatched. Germline CDR1 reads MNHEY; CDR2 reads SVGAGI. The CDR3 extends over 15 amino acids. This chain's CDR3 is CASRQGALMNGELFF. CDR3 nucleotides: TGTGCCAGCAGGCAGGGGGCGTTAATGAACGGGGAGCTGTTTTTT.

V is TRBV7-6 and J is TRBJ2-1, with 8 bases that match TRBD1. Germline V gene data show CDR1 as SGHVS and CDR2 as FNYEAQ. The CDR3 has 16 amino acids. V lost 5 bases, J lost 2 bases, and 8 bases stayed unmatched. CDR3 sequence (DNA): TGTGCCAGCAGCCCCCTTCAGGGGGCAGCCTACAATGAGCAGTTCTTC. Its translation: CASSPLQGAAYNEQFF.

The CDR3 region has the DNA TGTGCCAGCAGCTCGGGAGGACAGGGGGCCTACGAGCAGTACTTC. Its translation: CASSSGGQGAYEQYF. The chain combines TRBV7-9 with TRBJ2-7; 10 nucleotides line up with TRBD1. CDR1 and CDR2 (germline): SEHNR, FQNEAQ (reference sequence). The CDR3 sequence is 15 residues long. Trimming took 4 bases from V and 2 from J; bases not matched to a gene: 5.

The chain couples TRBV7-2 to TRBJ1-3; 12 bases align to TRBD1. Germline V gives CDR1 SGHTA, CDR2 FQGNSA. This CDR3 has 17 amino acids. V trimming: 1 base; J trimming: 4 bases; junction bases outside the gene matches: 5. In DNA form, the CDR3 reads TGTGCCAGCAGCTTAGTGGGACAGGGGGCGGGAGGAAACACCATATATTTT. It codes for CASSLVGQGAGGNTIYF.

J is TRBJ2-2 and V is TRBV10-1; 7 bases agree with TRBD2. Losses at the gene ends were 4 bases for V and 1 base for J; bases not matched to a gene: 3. The CDR3 consists of 15 residues. CDR1 is WNHNN, CDR2 SYGVQD, per germline (reference sequence). The DNA of the CDR3 is TGCGCCAGCAGTGTGGGAGGGTTGAACACCGGGGAGCTGTTTTTT. This encodes CASSVGGLNTGELFF.

The chain joins TRBV5-6 to TRBJ2-5; D possibly corresponds to TRBD2 (5 bases). The end of the DNA is better explained by TRBJ2-7, so the J call may be wrong. Germline-derived CDR1 and CDR2 are SGHDT and YYEEEE. The CDR3 is 14 residues long. CDR3 nucleotides: TGTGCCAGCAGCCTCACTAGTTCTACCTACGAGCAGTACTTC. Protein: CASSLTSSTYEQYF.

The V gene is TRBV4-3, the J gene TRBJ1-2, with D possibly matching TRBD1 (6 bases). CDR1 and CDR2 (germline): LGHNA, YSLEER. The CDR3 is 15 amino acids. The ends were cut back, 1 base at V and 4 bases at J, with 13 bases in the middle. CDR3 residues: CASSQAVTGRYGYTF. CDR3 nucleotides: TGCGCCAGCAGCCAAGCGGTAACAGGGCGCTATGGCTACACCTTC.

The rearrangement joins TRBV30 to TRBJ2-5, with TRBD2 matching 11 bases. The germline gives CDR1 GTSNPN, CDR2 SVGIG (reference sequence). The CDR3 totals 13 residues. With V trimmed by 3 bases and J by 3 bases, 0 bases remained unmatched. The CDR3 protein is CAWRGLAEETQYF. CDR3 DNA: TGTGCCTGGAGGGGACTAGCGGAAGAGACCCAGTACTTC. The whole variable domain, remainder taken from reference TRBV30 and TRBJ2-5, is SQTIHQWPATLVQPVGSPLSLECTVEGTSNPNLYWYRQAAGRGLQLLFYSVGIGQISSEVPQNLSASRPQDRQFILSSKKLLLSDSGFYLCAWRGLAEETQYFGPGTRLLVL.

The rearrangement uses TRBV5-1 and TRBJ2-1; 10 nucleotides match TRBD2. The length of the CDR3 is 14 residues. Losses at the gene ends were 4 bases for V and 4 bases for J; bases not matched to a gene: 2. CDR1 is SGHRS and CDR2 is YFSETQ in the germline V gene. Here the CDR3 DNA reads TGCGCCAGCAGCACTAGCGGGAATTACAATGAGCAGTTCTTC. Protein sequence: CASSTSGNYNEQFF.

This chain uses TRBV5-1 with TRBJ2-3; TRBD1 matches 7 bases. With 0 bases clipped from V and 6 bases from J, the junction kept 13 bases outside the gene matches. Germline CDR1 SGHRS, CDR2 YFSETQ. The CDR3 spans 17 residues. The CDR3 DNA follows: TGCGCCAGCAGCTTGGGGTCCCGGGACAGAATCATGGATACGCAGTATTTT. Protein sequence: CASSLGSRDRIMDTQYF.

This chain connects TRBV10-3 to TRBJ2-2, with D tentatively TRBD2 (5 bases). Germline CDR1 ENHRY, CDR2 SYGVKD. V lost 2 bases, J lost 4 bases, and 11 bases lay in between. The CDR3 loop spans 15 amino acids. The DNA for the CDR3 is TGTGCCATCAGTGAGCGGGGTTTGCTCACCGGGGAGCTGTTTTTT. Translating it yields CAISERGLLTGELFF.